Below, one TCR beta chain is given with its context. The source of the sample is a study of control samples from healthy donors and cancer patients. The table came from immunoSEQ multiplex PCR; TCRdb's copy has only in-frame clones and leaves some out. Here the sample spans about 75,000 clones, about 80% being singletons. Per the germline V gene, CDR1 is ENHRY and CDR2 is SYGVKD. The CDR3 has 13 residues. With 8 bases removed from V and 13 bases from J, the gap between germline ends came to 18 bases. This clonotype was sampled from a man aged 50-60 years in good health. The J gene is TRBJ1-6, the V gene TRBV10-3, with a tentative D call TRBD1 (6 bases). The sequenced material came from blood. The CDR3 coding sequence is TGTGCCATCTGGGACACGGGTTTTCAGCCCCTCCACTTT. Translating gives CAIWDTGFQPLHF.